Here is one T cell receptor (beta chain) with its context. What it binds is unknown. The entry originates in a study of cytomegalovirus exposure and HLA in healthy donors. Whole-study findings and limits: Exclusion applied to some V segments, including TRBV6-2 and TRBV6-3, as they were indistinguishable. Certain sequence variants were highly shared and formed a cluster, and this cluster was likely a sequencing artifact.

Germline lookup yields CDR1 MNHEY and CDR2 SVGAGI. There are 15 residues in the CDR3. V shed 7 bases, J shed 4 bases, and the junction held 8 bases outside the gene matches. It was with 60 Vbeta and 13 Jbeta primers that the PCR ran. Study processing details: A later analysis tallied approximately 87 million unique TCR beta chains, about 9.9 million of them shared. Sequenced by immunoSEQ multiplex PCR; TCRdb stores in-frame clones only, minus some. The V and J calls and clone size are taken from that table; D and trimming were inferred from the DNA. The table has 120,000 or so clones, roughly 80% seen once.

The specimen was PBMCs. The chain is built from TRBV6-5 and TRBJ1-2, with 11 nucleotides matching TRBD1. The clonotype comes from a man under 40 in good health and CMV-seronegative. The CDR3 loop is CASMRGGTGGYGYTF. The CDR3 DNA is TGTGCCAGCATGAGGGGTGGGACAGGGGGCTATGGCTACACCTTC.